The rows below give T cell receptor beta chains drawn from one sample of a study of T cells in Graves' hyperthyroidism and ophthalmopathy. TCRdb itself ran the multiplex PCR reads through MiXCR, one entry per CDR3 protein. The table has nearly 600,000 distinct CDR3 sequences, roughly 13% seen once; the top ten hold under 7%. The sequenced material came from blood. The receptors come from a woman aged 25 to 45 with Graves' hyperthyroidism that later progressed to Graves' ophthalmopathy. Both conserved end residues are part of each CDR3. D genes are given only for firm matches. The size of a clone is reported for some rows only, either as once, few or many, or as a class for expanded clones.

J gene: TRBJ2-5
V gene: TRBV20-1
clone size: many
D gene: .
CDR3 protein: CSARIAQSQETQYF
CDR3 DNA: TGCAGTGCTAGGATAGCGCAGAGTCAAGAGACCCAGTACTTC

J gene: TRBJ1-5
V gene: TRBV28
clone size: once
D gene: TRBD1
CDR3 protein: CASTFRGQVSNQPQHF
CDR3 DNA: TGTGCCAGCACCTTCCGGGGACAGGTTAGCAATCAGCCCCAGCATTTT

J gene: TRBJ2-2
V gene: TRBV6-1
clone size: few
D gene: .
CDR3 protein: CASSEIGDTGELFF
CDR3 DNA: TGTGCCAGCAGTGAAATCGGTGACACCGGGGAGCTGTTTTTT

J gene: TRBJ2-3
V gene: TRBV3-1
clone size: many
D gene: .
CDR3 protein: CASSTSRDLKDTQYF
CDR3 DNA: TGTGCCAGCAGCACCTCCCGGGACCTCAAAGATACGCAGTATTTT

J gene: TRBJ1-4
V gene: TRBV10-3
clone size: many
D gene: .
CDR3 protein: CAISESTGSINEKLFF
CDR3 DNA: TGTGCCATCAGTGAGTCGACCGGCAGCATTAATGAAAAACTGTTTTTT

J gene: TRBJ1-4
V gene: TRBV6-1
clone size: many
D gene: .
CDR3 protein: CASAARGANEKLFF
CDR3 DNA: TGTGCCAGCGCTGCCAGGGGAGCTAATGAAAAACTGTTTTTT

J gene: TRBJ1-2
V gene: TRBV6-1
clone size: many
D gene: .
CDR3 protein: CASRLDGTYGYTF
CDR3 DNA: TGTGCCAGCAGGCTGGACGGAACCTATGGCTACACCTTC

J gene: TRBJ2-1
V gene: TRBV5-1
clone size: many
D gene: TRBD1
CDR3 protein: CASSLGQGALNEQFF
CDR3 DNA: TGCGCCAGCAGCTTGGGACAGGGGGCGCTCAATGAGCAGTTCTTC

J gene: TRBJ2-5
V gene: TRBV6-1
clone size: few
D gene: .
CDR3 protein: CASSEESYLQETQYF
CDR3 DNA: TGTGCCAGCAGTGAAGAAAGCTACCTACAAGAGACCCAGTACTTC

J gene: TRBJ2-2
V gene: TRBV28
clone size: .
D gene: TRBD1
CDR3 protein: CASSFGQGRGRTGELFF
CDR3 DNA: TGTGCCAGCAGTTTCGGACAGGGAAGAGGTCGGACCGGGGAGCTGTTTTTT

J gene: TRBJ2-4
V gene: TRBV29-1
clone size: many
D gene: .
CDR3 protein: CSVAQGGIQYF
CDR3 DNA: TGCAGCGTTGCCCAGGGGGGCATTCAGTACTTC

J gene: TRBJ1-2
V gene: TRBV9
clone size: few
D gene: TRBD1
CDR3 protein: CASSVVAGGEPYGYTF
CDR3 DNA: TGTGCCAGCAGCGTAGTAGCAGGGGGCGAACCCTATGGCTACACCTTC

J gene: TRBJ1-5
V gene: TRBV24-1
clone size: many
D gene: .
CDR3 protein: CATSDSLGSNQPQHF
CDR3 DNA: TGTGCCACCAGTGACTCACTGGGTAGCAATCAGCCCCAGCATTTT

J gene: TRBJ2-2
V gene: TRBV19
clone size: many
D gene: TRBD1
CDR3 protein: CASTPQGAVTGELFF
CDR3 DNA: TGTGCCAGTACTCCACAGGGGGCGGTCACCGGGGAGCTGTTTTTT

J gene: TRBJ2-7
V gene: TRBV7-9
clone size: many
D gene: .
CDR3 protein: CASYSSGTSYEQYF
CDR3 DNA: TGTGCCTCGTACAGCTCCGGGACCTCCTACGAGCAGTACTTC

J gene: TRBJ2-1
V gene: TRBV20-1
clone size: many
D gene: TRBD2
CDR3 protein: CSARAPAGLAGREQFF
CDR3 DNA: TGCAGTGCTAGAGCACCCGCGGGACTAGCGGGACGTGAGCAGTTCTTC

J gene: TRBJ2-1
V gene: TRBV7-8
clone size: many
D gene: .
CDR3 protein: CASSLPKGQSPRNEQFF
CDR3 DNA: TGTGCCAGCAGCTTACCTAAAGGACAGTCTCCTAGGAATGAGCAGTTCTTC

J gene: TRBJ1-4
V gene: TRBV28
clone size: few
D gene: .
CDR3 protein: CASSLGGLREYNEKLFF
CDR3 DNA: TGTGCCAGCAGTTTAGGGGGCCTCAGGGAATATAATGAAAAACTGTTTTTT

J gene: TRBJ1-2
V gene: TRBV29-1
clone size: many
D gene: TRBD1
CDR3 protein: CSVGDRATYGYTF
CDR3 DNA: TGCAGCGTTGGGGACAGGGCGACCTATGGCTACACCTTC

J gene: TRBJ2-1
V gene: TRBV6-9
clone size: .
D gene: TRBD1
CDR3 protein: CASSSAETGGFSSYNEQFF
CDR3 DNA: TGTGCCAGCAGTTCCGCCGAGACAGGGGGCTTCAGCTCCTACAATGAGCAGTTCTTC

J gene: TRBJ1-2
V gene: TRBV12-3/TRBV12-4
clone size: many
D gene: TRBD1
CDR3 protein: CASSLLIGGGSDGYTF
CDR3 DNA: TGTGCCAGCAGTTTATTAATAGGAGGGGGCAGTGATGGCTACACCTTC

J gene: TRBJ2-1
V gene: TRBV7-2
clone size: many
D gene: .
CDR3 protein: CASSFTGSSGNEQFF
CDR3 DNA: TGTGCCAGCAGCTTCACAGGGAGTAGTGGAAATGAGCAGTTCTTC

J gene: TRBJ2-5
V gene: TRBV5-1
clone size: many
D gene: .
CDR3 protein: CASSSTGWWRETQYF
CDR3 DNA: TGCGCCAGCAGCTCTACAGGGTGGTGGAGGGAGACCCAGTACTTC

J gene: TRBJ1-5
V gene: TRBV15
clone size: few
D gene: .
CDR3 protein: CATSTALGPQHF
CDR3 DNA: TGTGCCACCAGCACCGCACTCGGCCCCCAGCATTTT

J gene: TRBJ1-1
V gene: TRBV7-9
clone size: few
D gene: TRBD1
CDR3 protein: CASSSGTGLNTEAFF
CDR3 DNA: TGTGCCAGCAGCTCCGGGACAGGATTGAACACTGAAGCTTTCTTT

J gene: TRBJ2-1
V gene: TRBV6-1
clone size: many
D gene: TRBD2
CDR3 protein: CASSFTSASSYNEQFF
CDR3 DNA: TGTGCCAGCAGCTTCACTAGCGCGAGCTCCTACAATGAGCAGTTCTTC

J gene: TRBJ2-7
V gene: TRBV24-1
clone size: few
D gene: .
CDR3 protein: CATSDLGYEQYF
CDR3 DNA: TGTGCCACCAGTGATTTAGGCTACGAGCAGTACTTC

J gene: TRBJ2-1
V gene: TRBV20-1
clone size: many
D gene: .
CDR3 protein: CSARGTRDYNEQFF
CDR3 DNA: TGCAGTGCTAGGGGTACCCGTGACTACAATGAGCAGTTCTTC

J gene: TRBJ2-1
V gene: TRBV18
clone size: many
D gene: TRBD1
CDR3 protein: CASSPSGTGAYNEQFF
CDR3 DNA: TGTGCCAGCTCACCCTCCGGGACAGGGGCCTACAATGAGCAGTTCTTC

J gene: TRBJ2-1
V gene: TRBV12-3/TRBV12-4
clone size: many
D gene: TRBD2
CDR3 protein: CASSPPGLAYDEQFF
CDR3 DNA: TGTGCCAGCAGTCCCCCGGGACTAGCCTACGATGAGCAGTTCTTC

J gene: TRBJ2-7
V gene: TRBV20-1
clone size: .
D gene: .
CDR3 protein: CSARLGGNYEQYF
CDR3 DNA: TGCAGTGCAAGACTCGGGGGAAACTACGAGCAGTACTTC

J gene: TRBJ1-2
V gene: TRBV7-2
clone size: many
D gene: .
CDR3 protein: CASSLSRSQYGYTF
CDR3 DNA: TGTGCCAGCAGCTTAAGTAGGAGTCAATATGGCTACACCTTC

J gene: TRBJ1-1
V gene: TRBV27
clone size: many
D gene: TRBD1
CDR3 protein: CASSRGRNTEAFF
CDR3 DNA: TGTGCCAGCAGCAGGGGGCGGAACACTGAAGCTTTCTTT

J gene: TRBJ1-5
V gene: TRBV27
clone size: .
D gene: .
CDR3 protein: CASSFIGQPQHF
CDR3 DNA: TGTGCCAGCAGTTTCATTGGTCAGCCCCAGCATTTT

J gene: TRBJ2-1
V gene: TRBV5-1
clone size: .
D gene: TRBD2
CDR3 protein: CASSLAKSSGHNEQFF
CDR3 DNA: TGCGCCAGCAGCTTGGCCAAATCTAGCGGCCACAATGAGCAGTTCTTC

J gene: TRBJ2-7
V gene: TRBV20-1
clone size: many
D gene: .
CDR3 protein: CSAGSWEQYF
CDR3 DNA: TGCAGTGCCGGTTCGTGGGAGCAGTACTTC

J gene: TRBJ2-1
V gene: TRBV29-1
clone size: .
D gene: TRBD2
CDR3 protein: CSVEELRLAGAGQFF
CDR3 DNA: TGCAGCGTTGAAGAGTTGAGACTAGCGGGAGCGGGGCAGTTCTTC

J gene: TRBJ2-7
V gene: TRBV6-1
clone size: few
D gene: .
CDR3 protein: CASSEALLTWEQYF
CDR3 DNA: TGTGCCAGCAGTGAAGCGCTTTTGACATGGGAGCAGTACTTC

J gene: TRBJ2-1
V gene: TRBV20-1
clone size: many
D gene: .
CDR3 protein: CSATDPRGYNEQFF
CDR3 DNA: TGCAGTGCTACCGACCCCCGAGGGTACAATGAGCAGTTCTTC

J gene: TRBJ1-1
V gene: TRBV11-3
clone size: many
D gene: .
CDR3 protein: CASSPRGPGTMNTEAFF
CDR3 DNA: TGTGCCAGCAGCCCCCGGGGGCCAGGGACGATGAACACTGAAGCTTTCTTT

J gene: TRBJ2-2
V gene: TRBV24-1
clone size: few
D gene: TRBD1
CDR3 protein: CATSDRQGATGELFF
CDR3 DNA: TGTGCCACCAGTGATCGACAGGGGGCCACCGGGGAGCTGTTTTTT